The 26 T cell receptor beta chains below all came from one sample that was sequenced in a study of patients and donors after allogeneic stem cell transplantation (dated by TCRdb to the early 2020s). To prepare the library, RT-PCR was applied. This sample was sequenced with a NextSeq 550. TCRdb ran its own pipeline on the public reads, namely fastp trimming at Q25 and MiXCR clone calling, and kept in-frame beta chains. Each CDR3 protein appears once, grouped with its most common genes and DNA. This sample holds about 150,000 distinct CDR3 sequences; roughly 22% were observed only once. Roughly 26% of the sample rests with the top ten. The source material was blood, either unsorted or a sorted T cell fraction (not recorded which). These receptors were collected from a human donor who was either an allogeneic HSCT recipient or a stem cell or donor lymphocyte infusion donor (not recorded which). It is not recorded whose cells these are; they may come from a transplant donor.

Turning to this clonotype: A junction boundary mismatches the germline segment, possibly from a read error. The V and J genes are TRBV5-6 and TRBJ1-5; D is perhaps TRBD1 (6 bases). The CDR3 has 14 amino acids. Germline CDR1 and CDR2: SGHDT and YYEEEE. The CDR3 sequence: CASRLGGGDQPQHF. DNA for the CDR3: TGTGCCAGCAGATTGGGGGGCGGAGATCAGCCCCAGCATTTT.

The chain has TRBV5-1 and TRBJ1-4; tentatively, D is TRBD1 (5 bases). The V gene lost 4 bases and the J gene lost 0 bases, with 13 bases spanning the gap. This CDR3 comprises 16 residues. Germline V gene sequence: CDR1 SGHRS, CDR2 YFSETQ. The CDR3 loop is CASSSAGLSTNEKLFF. CDR3 bases: TGCGCCAGCAGCAGCGCGGGACTGTCAACTAATGAAAAACTGTTTTTT.

The V gene is TRBV5-6, the J gene TRBJ2-1; either TRBD1 or TRBD2 may fit D (5 bases each). This CDR3 has 19 residues. Germline CDR1 is SGHDT and CDR2 is YYEEEE. V lost 1 base and J 0 bases, leaving 20 bases between the germline ends. In DNA, the CDR3 is TGTGCCAGCAGCTTGTTTTCGAGGGGAGCCCTAAGCTCCTACAATGAGCAGTTCTTC. Translating gives CASSLFSRGALSSYNEQFF.

This clonotype was observed a few times. The V call is TRBV20-1, the J call TRBJ1-4; D not resolved. Germline V gives CDR1 DFQATT, CDR2 SNEGSKA (reference sequence). The V gene lost 2 bases and the J gene lost 7 bases, with 11 bases spanning the gap. CDR3 length: 13 residues. CDR3 nucleotides: TGCAGTGCTAGATTGGGCGGGAGTGAAAAACTGTTTTTT. This codes for CSARLGGSEKLFF.

The chain links TRBV6-2 or TRBV6-3 to TRBJ2-1, with a possible D match to TRBD1 (6 bases). The CDR3 spans 13 residues. Trimming shortened V by 5 bases and J by 10 bases, and 15 bases separated the two germline ends. Germline assignment: CDR1 MNHEY and CDR2 SVGEGT. The CDR3 DNA reads as TGTGCCAGCAGTGACGACAGGTGGCAAGAGCAGTTCTTC. Residues: CASSDDRWQEQFF.

J is TRBJ2-5 and V is TRBV7-2; a weak D match, TRBD2 (6 bases). Trimming stripped 1 base from V and 7 bases from J, with 16 bases between. Germline V lookup: CDR1 SGHTA, CDR2 FQGNSA. CDR3 size: 15 residues. CDR3 protein: CASSLVVAALATQYF. The DNA of the CDR3 is TGTGCCAGCAGCTTAGTGGTAGCGGCTTTGGCGACCCAGTACTTC.

This clonotype appeared a few times. The rearrangement links TRBV2 to TRBJ1-4, with 7 bases matching TRBD1. V dropped 6 bases and J dropped 5; count of bases not matched to a gene: 6. CDR3 length equals 14 residues. Germline loops: CDR1 SNHLY, CDR2 FYNNEI. CDR3 nucleotides: TGTGCCAGCAGAGGGGACAGCACCAATGAAAAACTGTTTTTT. The encoded protein is CASRGDSTNEKLFF.

A few counts support this clonotype. The chain combines TRBV7-9 with TRBJ1-5; 8 positions agree with TRBD1. Per the germline V gene, CDR1 is SEHNR and CDR2 is FQNEAQ (reference sequence). The junction had 6 bases not matched to a gene; V was cut back by 4 bases and J by 10 bases. CDR3 size: 13 residues. CDR3 protein: CASSSTGERPQHF. In DNA, the CDR3 is TGTGCCAGCAGCTCGACAGGGGAAAGACCCCAGCATTTT.

The V and J genes are TRBV12-3 or TRBV12-4 and TRBJ2-7, with D unresolved. Trimming cost V 11 bases and J 2 bases, with 7 bases left between them. CDR3 length: 10 residues. The CDR3 coding sequence is TGTGCCCGAACCCCCTACGAGCAGTACTTC. Its translation is CARTPYEQYF.

The J gene is TRBJ1-2, the V gene TRBV20-1, with D maybe TRBD1 (6 bases). Trimming shortened V by 3 bases and J by 6 bases, and 14 bases separated the two germline ends. Germline CDR1 is DFQATT and CDR2 is SNEGSKA (reference sequence). The length of the CDR3 is 13 residues. DNA for the CDR3: TGCAGTGCTAGGTACAGGGTGGATAATGGCTACACCTTC. This sequence encodes CSARYRVDNGYTF.

This clonotype occurred many times. The J gene is TRBJ2-1, the V gene TRBV12-3 or TRBV12-4; D call uncertain. The CDR3 sequence is 12 residues long. V lost 6 bases and J lost 6, with 9 bases in between. CDR3 amino acids: CASSLGGNEQFF. In DNA form, the CDR3 reads TGTGCCAGCAGCTTGGGCGGCAATGAGCAGTTCTTC.

The chain couples TRBV5-1 to TRBJ2-7; TRBD2 matches at 10 bases. J lost 2 bases, V lost 2 bases, and 7 bases had no gene match. This CDR3 has 16 amino acids. Germline-derived CDR1 and CDR2 are SGHRS and YFSETQ. The CDR3 DNA follows: TGCGCCAGCAGCTTTTCCCGGACTAGCGGTACCTACGAGCAGTACTTC. This sequence encodes CASSFSRTSGTYEQYF.

The rearrangement joins TRBV20-1 to TRBJ1-2; D remains unclear. Trimming took 0 bases from V and 3 from J, leaving 17 bases between them. Germline CDR1 reads DFQATT; CDR2 reads SNEGSKA (reference sequence). This CDR3 has 16 residues. The chain's CDR3 is CSARDRSEGEDYGYTF. CDR3 nucleotide sequence: TGCAGTGCTAGAGACCGGAGTGAGGGAGAGGACTATGGCTACACCTTC.

This clonotype was seen only a few times. This chain joins TRBV4-1 and TRBJ2-3; 9 bases line up with TRBD2. The V and J ends lost 0 bases and 4 bases, in that order; junction bases with no gene match: 8. CDR3 size: 17 residues. Germline-derived CDR1 and CDR2 are MGHRA and YSYEKL. CDR3 DNA: TGCGCCAGCAGCCAAGATACTAGCGGGCGCTTCCCAGATACGCAGTATTTT. Protein: CASSQDTSGRFPDTQYF.

V gene TRBV28 combines with J gene TRBJ2-5; 13 nucleotides align to TRBD2. The CDR3 has 18 amino acids. Germline loops: CDR1 MDHEN, CDR2 SYDVKM. With V trimmed by 3 bases and J by 5 bases, 12 bases remained unmatched. In DNA form, the CDR3 reads TGTGCCAGCAGTTTGTACCCCGGGACTAGCGGGATGGCCGAGACCCAGTACTTC. This gives the protein CASSLYPGTSGMAETQYF. The full variable domain, in which reference TRBV28 and TRBJ2-5 provide the parts outside the CDR3, is DVKVTQSSRYLVKRTGEKVFLECVQDMDHENMFWYRQDPGLGLRLIYFSYDVKMKEKGDIPEGYSVSREKKERFSLILESASTNQTSMYLCASSLYPGTSGMAETQYFGPGTRLLVL.

This clonotype showed up many times. This chain uses TRBV20-1 with TRBJ1-2; 9 bases are shared with TRBD1. The ends lost 4 bases at V and 2 bases at J; junction bases unmatched: 8. From germline, CDR1 is DFQATT and CDR2 SNEGSKA (reference sequence). This CDR3 region has 15 residues. The CDR3 DNA reads TGCAGTGCTACCAGGACAGGGGTTTTGAACTATGGCTACACCTTC. Its translation is CSATRTGVLNYGYTF.

At least ten counts were recorded for this clonotype. A junction boundary mismatches the germline segment, possibly from a read error. The CDR3 region is CASSLGLNTEAFF. The CDR3 DNA sequence: TGTGCCAGCAGCTTAGGTTTGAACACTGAAGCTTTCTTT. J is TRBJ1-1 and V is TRBV5-1; D unresolved. CDR3 length: 13 residues. Germline assignment: CDR1 SGHRS and CDR2 YFSETQ.

The chain couples TRBV11-1 to TRBJ2-1; D perhaps matches TRBD2 (7 bases). Germline CDR1 reads SGHAT; CDR2 reads FQDESV (reference sequence). This CDR3 comprises 16 residues. V dropped 8 bases and J dropped 0 bases, with 17 bases sitting between them. CDR3 DNA sequence: TGTGCCAGCGCCTCCGGGGGGCCGTACTCCTACAATGAGCAGTTCTTC. Translated, it gives CASASGGPYSYNEQFF.

The V gene is TRBV20-1, the J gene TRBJ2-3; 9 bases are a match to TRBD2. The CDR3 contains 17 residues. Germline values: CDR1 DFQATT, CDR2 SNEGSKA (reference sequence). The junction had 9 bases not matched to a gene; V was cut back by 0 bases and J by 2 bases. Here the CDR3 DNA reads TGCAGTGCTAGAGATCCGCGAGCGGGAGGTTTCACAGATACGCAGTATTTT. Its protein product is CSARDPRAGGFTDTQYF.

V and J are TRBV7-6 and TRBJ2-2; 8 bases line up with TRBD2. CDR1 and CDR2 from the germline V gene are SGHVS and FNYEAQ. V was clipped by 4 bases and J by 5 bases; unmatched bases: 21. This CDR3 has 20 residues. In DNA, the CDR3 is TGTGCCAGCAGCTATCGACAGGTTACTGGACTAGCAGCGGGAACCGGGGAGCTGTTTTTT. It yields the protein CASSYRQVTGLAAGTGELFF.

The V call is TRBV9, the J call TRBJ2-7; 9 bases align to TRBD1. The germline CDR1 and CDR2 sequences are SGDLS and YYNGEE. There are 16 residues in the CDR3. After removal of 3 bases from V and 4 bases from J, the junction contained 11 bases not matched to a gene. The CDR3 is CASSGVPGQGHYEQYF. CDR3 bases: TGTGCCAGCAGCGGGGTACCGGGACAGGGCCATTACGAGCAGTACTTC.

This clonotype was observed a handful of times. This chain connects TRBV12-3 or TRBV12-4 to TRBJ1-1; the D is unclear. The CDR3 is 14 amino acids. Deletions cut 5 bases from V and 0 bases from J, with 10 bases between. The CDR3 sequence is CASSITGVNTEAFF. The CDR3 bases are TGTGCCAGCAGTATAACCGGGGTGAACACTGAAGCTTTCTTT.

This clonotype appeared a few times. The V and J genes are TRBV6-5 and TRBJ2-7; unclear D gene. V was cut by 5 bases and J by 6 bases, with 8 bases left in between. The length of the CDR3 is 11 residues. From germline, CDR1 is MNHEY and CDR2 SVGAGI. The CDR3 loop reads CASSAHTEQYF. The CDR3 DNA reads as TGTGCCAGCAGTGCCCACACCGAGCAGTACTTC.

This chain joins TRBV6-1 and TRBJ1-3; D gene uncertain. V was trimmed by 0 bases and J by 4 bases, leaving 1 base between them. The CDR3 consists of 12 residues. Germline V gene data show CDR1 as MNHNS and CDR2 as SASEGT. The CDR3: CASSEAGNTIYF. The CDR3, as DNA: TGTGCCAGCAGTGAAGCCGGAAACACCATATATTTT.

The rearrangement joins TRBV10-3 to TRBJ1-5; no firm D call. Germline CDR1 is ENHRY and CDR2 is SYGVKD. The CDR3 extends over 15 amino acids. The germline V and J ends were trimmed by 0 bases and 3 bases, with 9 bases remaining between them. The DNA of the CDR3 is TGTGCCATCAGTGAGTCGAGTGGGATCAATCAGCCCCAGCATTTT. Protein: CAISESSGINQPQHF.

The gene calls are TRBV2 and TRBJ2-7, with D uncertain. V was cut by 3 bases and J by 4 bases, with 7 bases left in between. The CDR3 length is 12 residues. Germline assignment: CDR1 SNHLY and CDR2 FYNNEI. The CDR3 DNA is TGTGCCAGCAGTGAGAGGAATTACGAGCAGTACTTC. Residues: CASSERNYEQYF.